The TCR beta chain described here comes from a study of T-cell reconstitution after alpha-beta-depleted transplantation in children. Study conclusions and caveats: A year had passed since transplant, and T-cell counts and diversity by then came mostly from newly produced T cells. Surviving thymic progenitors and recipient T cells were the source of high TCRbeta diversity at day 60 in some patients. The origin of alpha-beta T cells about two months after transplant was reportedly several hundred expanded graft clones.

A few counts support this clonotype. Its antigen is currently unknown. The authors prepared the TCRbeta library with unique molecular identifiers. TCRdb recomputed calls from the PCR reads with MiXCR, one row per CDR3 protein. Here the sample spans a few hundred thousand distinct CDR3 sequences, less than 9.5% being singletons. V shed 2 bases, J shed 12 bases, and the junction held 9 bases outside the gene matches. From germline, CDR1 is SGHDN and CDR2 FVKESK. The CDR3 covers 13 residues. The chain combines TRBV14 with TRBJ1-1, with 7 bases matching TRBD1. The TCR was taken from a female patient aged 2-10 years who had a stem cell transplant for Fanconi anemia, so the T cells may come from the graft donor. Sample: peripheral blood, taken 360 days after TCRalphabeta/CD19-depleted stem cell transplant. The DNA of the CDR3 is TGTGCCAGCAGCCAATCAGGGGACAGAAAACCTTTCTTT. This codes for CASSQSGDRKPFF.